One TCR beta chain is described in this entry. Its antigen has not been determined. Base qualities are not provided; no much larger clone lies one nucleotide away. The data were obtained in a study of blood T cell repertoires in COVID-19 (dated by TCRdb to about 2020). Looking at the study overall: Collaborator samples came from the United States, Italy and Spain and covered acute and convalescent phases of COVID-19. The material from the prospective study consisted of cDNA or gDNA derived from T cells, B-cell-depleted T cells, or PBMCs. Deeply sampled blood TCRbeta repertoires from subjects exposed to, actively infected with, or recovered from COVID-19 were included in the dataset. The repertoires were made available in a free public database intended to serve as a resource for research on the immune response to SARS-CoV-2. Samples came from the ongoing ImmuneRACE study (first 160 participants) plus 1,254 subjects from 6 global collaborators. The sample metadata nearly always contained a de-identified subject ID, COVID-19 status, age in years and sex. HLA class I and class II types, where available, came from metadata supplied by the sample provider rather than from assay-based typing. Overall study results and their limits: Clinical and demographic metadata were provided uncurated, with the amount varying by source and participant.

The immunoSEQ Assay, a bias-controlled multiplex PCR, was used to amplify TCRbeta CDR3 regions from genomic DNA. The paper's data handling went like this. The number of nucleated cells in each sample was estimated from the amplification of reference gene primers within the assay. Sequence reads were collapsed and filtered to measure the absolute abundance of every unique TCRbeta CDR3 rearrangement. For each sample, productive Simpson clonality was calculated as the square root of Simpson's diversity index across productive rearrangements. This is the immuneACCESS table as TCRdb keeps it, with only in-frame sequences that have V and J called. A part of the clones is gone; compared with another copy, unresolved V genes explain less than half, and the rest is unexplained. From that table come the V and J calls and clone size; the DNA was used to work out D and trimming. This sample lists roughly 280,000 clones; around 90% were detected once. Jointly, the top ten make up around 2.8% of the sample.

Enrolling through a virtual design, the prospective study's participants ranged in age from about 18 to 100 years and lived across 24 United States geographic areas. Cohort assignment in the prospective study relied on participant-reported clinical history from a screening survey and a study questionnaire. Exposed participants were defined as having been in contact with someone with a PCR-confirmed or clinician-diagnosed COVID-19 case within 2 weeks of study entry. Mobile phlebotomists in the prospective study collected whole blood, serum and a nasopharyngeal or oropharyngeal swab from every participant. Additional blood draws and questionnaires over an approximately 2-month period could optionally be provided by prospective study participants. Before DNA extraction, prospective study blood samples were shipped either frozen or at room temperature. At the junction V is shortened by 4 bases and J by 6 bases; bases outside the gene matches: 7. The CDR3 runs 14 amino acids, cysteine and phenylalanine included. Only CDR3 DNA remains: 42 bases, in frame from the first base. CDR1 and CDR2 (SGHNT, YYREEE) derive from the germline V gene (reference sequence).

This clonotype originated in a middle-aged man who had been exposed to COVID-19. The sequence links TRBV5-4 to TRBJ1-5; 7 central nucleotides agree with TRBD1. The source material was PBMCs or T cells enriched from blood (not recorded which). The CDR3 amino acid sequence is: CASSEGGAFQPQHF. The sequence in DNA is TGTGCCAGCAGCGAAGGGGGCGCGTTTCAGCCCCAGCATTTT.